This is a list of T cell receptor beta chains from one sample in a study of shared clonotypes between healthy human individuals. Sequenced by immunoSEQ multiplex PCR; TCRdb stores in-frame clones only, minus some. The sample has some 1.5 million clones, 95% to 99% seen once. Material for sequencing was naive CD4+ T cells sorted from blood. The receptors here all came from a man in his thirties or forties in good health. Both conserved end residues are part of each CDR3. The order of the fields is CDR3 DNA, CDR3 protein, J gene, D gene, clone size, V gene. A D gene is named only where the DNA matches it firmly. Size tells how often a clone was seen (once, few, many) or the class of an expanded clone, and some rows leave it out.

TGTGCCAGCAGTGTTACTAGCGGGAGGGCCTACGAGCAGTACTTC | CASSVTSGRAYEQYF | TRBJ2-7 | TRBD2 | NA | TRBV28
TGTGCCAGCTCAGCTAGCTTCCTATCTAGCACAGATACGCAGTATTTT | CASSASFLSSTDTQYF | TRBJ2-3 | NA | NA | TRBV18
TGCGCCAGCAGCTGGTGGACAGGGGGCACGTATGAGCAGTTCTTC | CASSWWTGGTYEQFF | TRBJ2-1 | TRBD1 | NA | TRBV5-1
TGTGCCAGCAGCCTTATGATGGGCGGGAGGCACGAGCAGTACTTC | CASSLMMGGRHEQYF | TRBJ2-7 | TRBD2 | NA | TRBV27
TGTGCCAGCAGTTACTCGGCTCTAGCGGGAAAGAATGAGCAGTTCTTC | CASSYSALAGKNEQFF | TRBJ2-1 | TRBD2 | NA | TRBV6-6
TGCGCCAGCAGGGCAGACAATGAGCAGTTCTTC | CASRADNEQFF | TRBJ2-1 | NA | NA | TRBV5-1
TGCGCCAGCAGCTTGGGGGGACAATCAGATACGCAGTATTTT | CASSLGGQSDTQYF | TRBJ2-3 | NA | NA | TRBV5-1
TGTGCCAGCAGCTTTCGGAGCGGGAGGGCCCTCGGCGGGGAGCTGTTTTTT | CASSFRSGRALGGELFF | TRBJ2-2 | TRBD2 | NA | TRBV11-2
TGCGCCAGCAGCTTGGGGGACAGGGATTTTGACATTCAGTACTTC | CASSLGDRDFDIQYF | TRBJ2-4 | TRBD1 | NA | TRBV5-1
TGTGCCAGCAGTGAAGCGCTTCCGGGGGATACGCAGTATTTT | CASSEALPGDTQYF | TRBJ2-3 | NA | NA | TRBV2
TGTGCCAGCAGTGCTGACAGAAACACTGAAGCTTTCTTT | CASSADRNTEAFF | TRBJ1-1 | NA | NA | TRBV6-1
TGTGCCAGTAGTCCGATTCGATCGCCCCAGCATTTT | CASSPIRSPQHF | TRBJ1-5 | NA | NA | TRBV19
TGTGCCAGCAGTTTACAGGCTACCTACGAGCAGTACTTC | CASSLQATYEQYF | TRBJ2-7 | NA | NA | TRBV2
TGTGCCACCAGCAGAGATCGGGGCTACGAGCAGTACTTC | CATSRDRGYEQYF | TRBJ2-7 | NA | NA | TRBV15
TGTGCCAGCAGACCTGGAGGAACCGGGGAGCTGTTTTTT | CASRPGGTGELFF | TRBJ2-2 | NA | NA | TRBV28
TGTGCCAGCTCACCGCAGGGGGTCGTTAACACCGGGGAGCTGTTTTTT | CASSPQGVVNTGELFF | TRBJ2-2 | TRBD1 | NA | TRBV18
TGTGCCAGCAGCTCCCGGGGCGAGCAGTACTTC | CASSSRGEQYF | TRBJ2-7 | NA | NA | TRBV5-4
TGTGCCAGCAGCTTCCTCCTGATTGGACTAGCGGGAGCGGAGGATACGCAGTATTTT | CASSFLLIGLAGAEDTQYF | TRBJ2-3 | TRBD2 | NA | TRBV11-2
TGTGCCAGCAGTTCCCCTGGGGCCAACGTCCTGACTTTC | CASSSPGANVLTF | TRBJ2-6 | NA | NA | TRBV28
TGTGCCAGCAGCTGGGGCCCCGGGGAGCTGTTTTTT | CASSWGPGELFF | TRBJ2-2 | NA | NA | TRBV7-2
TGTGCCAGTAGTATCGGGGGGAAAGAGACCCAGTACTTC | CASSIGGKETQYF | TRBJ2-5 | TRBD2 | NA | TRBV19
TGTGCCAGCTCAAGCGACAGGGGAAGCAATCAGCCCCAGCATTTT | CASSSDRGSNQPQHF | TRBJ1-5 | TRBD1 | NA | TRBV18
TGTGCCAGCAGTCTCCCTAGCGGGAGGGCCAGGTTACGGAATGAGCAGTTCTTC | CASSLPSGRARLRNEQFF | TRBJ2-1 | TRBD2 | NA | TRBV28
TGCGCCAGCAGCTCTCGGGGGGTCCCTTGGGCTGAAGCTTTCTTT | CASSSRGVPWAEAFF | TRBJ1-1 | NA | NA | TRBV5-1
TGTGCCAGTAGTACACGGCTGGGCTCCTACAATGAGCAGTTCTTC | CASSTRLGSYNEQFF | TRBJ2-1 | NA | NA | TRBV19
TGTGCCAGCAGCTTACAAAAGATTGTGGGGGGGCATGGTGAGCAGTTCTTC | CASSLQKIVGGHGEQFF | TRBJ2-1 | NA | NA | TRBV11-2
TGTGCCAGCAGCTTTGACAGGGCCTACGAGCAGTACTTC | CASSFDRAYEQYF | TRBJ2-7 | TRBD1 | NA | TRBV5-4
TGTGCCAGCAGCGTGAGAGGGGACAGGGTAGGCTATGGCTACACCTTC | CASSVRGDRVGYGYTF | TRBJ1-2 | TRBD1 | NA | TRBV9
TGTGCCAGCAGCGTCGACCCCGGGACAGGCTATGGCTACACCTTC | CASSVDPGTGYGYTF | TRBJ1-2 | TRBD1 | NA | TRBV9
TGTGCCAGCAGTTTAAGGGGGCAGGGGCCCAATGAGCAGTTCTTC | CASSLRGQGPNEQFF | TRBJ2-1 | TRBD1 | NA | TRBV27
TGTGCCAGCCAGGAAATCGGGACTAATGAAAAACTGTTTTTT | CASQEIGTNEKLFF | TRBJ1-4 | NA | NA | TRBV5-6
TGTGCCAGCAGCTTGGGGACTAGCGGGGCTAGCTCCTACAATGAGCAGTTCTTC | CASSLGTSGASSYNEQFF | TRBJ2-1 | TRBD2 | NA | TRBV7-7
TGTGCCAGCAGCTTGGCTACAGAAGATCCGTATGGCTACACCTTC | CASSLATEDPYGYTF | TRBJ1-2 | NA | NA | TRBV5-5
TGTGCCAGCGGAAAGGCAACGGGCTATGGCTACACCTTC | CASGKATGYGYTF | TRBJ1-2 | NA | NA | TRBV7-2
TGCAGCGCGGGTGAGGGAGCCGGGGAGCTGTTTTTT | CSAGEGAGELFF | TRBJ2-2 | NA | NA | TRBV29-1
TGTGCCAGCAGAGAACTAGCGGGAGGGTACAATGAGCAGTTCTTC | CASRELAGGYNEQFF | TRBJ2-1 | TRBD2 | NA | TRBV2
TGTGCCAGCTCACCGAGGGCAGAAGCCAACTATGGCTACACCTTC | CASSPRAEANYGYTF | TRBJ1-2 | NA | once | TRBV18
TGTGCCAGCAGTCCCCAACAAGTCACTGAAGCTTTCTTT | CASSPQQVTEAFF | TRBJ1-1 | NA | NA | TRBV28
TGTGCCAGCAGCTTAACCCACACCGGGGAGCTGTTTTTT | CASSLTHTGELFF | TRBJ2-2 | NA | NA | TRBV11-2
TGTGCCAGTAGTATAGATCCAGGTAGCACAGATACGCAGTATTTT | CASSIDPGSTDTQYF | TRBJ2-3 | NA | NA | TRBV19
TGTGCCAGCAGCTTGGCCTCGCAGGGAGGAAATGAGCAGTTCTTC | CASSLASQGGNEQFF | TRBJ2-1 | NA | once | TRBV5-4
TGCGCCAGCAGGGTACAGGCCATTGGATCGGACGAGCAGTACTTC | CASRVQAIGSDEQYF | TRBJ2-7 | NA | NA | TRBV5-1
TGTGCCAGCAGCGCGGACAGGGCCTCCTACGAGCAGTACTTC | CASSADRASYEQYF | TRBJ2-7 | TRBD1 | NA | TRBV11-3
TGTGCCAGTAGGCTAGCGGGAGGAGTAAGCAATGAGCAGTTCTTC | CASRLAGGVSNEQFF | TRBJ2-1 | TRBD2 | NA | TRBV19
TGCAGTGGAAGTAACTCCTACGAGCAGTACTTC | CSGSNSYEQYF | TRBJ2-7 | NA | NA | TRBV20-1
TGCGCCAGCAGCTTTGGAAGGGGGTCCTACGAGCAGTACTTC | CASSFGRGSYEQYF | TRBJ2-7 | NA | NA | TRBV5-1
TGTGCCAGTAGGGGGGACACCCTTGAAGCTTTCTTT | CASRGDTLEAFF | TRBJ1-1 | NA | NA | TRBV19
TGTGCCTGGAGTAAGACCCTAGTCTCCCTCTACGAGCAGTACTTC | CAWSKTLVSLYEQYF | TRBJ2-7 | NA | NA | TRBV30
TGTGCCAGCAGCCGAACTAGCGGTAAAGAGACCCAGTACTTC | CASSRTSGKETQYF | TRBJ2-5 | TRBD2 | NA | TRBV5-4
TGCAGCGCTGGGACTTCCCAAGAGACCCAGTACTTC | CSAGTSQETQYF | TRBJ2-5 | NA | NA | TRBV29-1
TGTGCCAGCAGGTTGGGGGGCGCGGGAGATACGCAGTATTTT | CASRLGGAGDTQYF | TRBJ2-3 | NA | NA | TRBV6-5
TGTGCCAGCAGCACCCCGAGGGGGGATCCTCACAATGAGCAGTTCTTC | CASSTPRGDPHNEQFF | TRBJ2-1 | NA | NA | TRBV7-3
TGTGCCAGCTCAGTGGCGGGAGGCGTTGAGACCCAGTACTTC | CASSVAGGVETQYF | TRBJ2-5 | TRBD2 | NA | TRBV18
TGTGCCAGCAGCGGACAGGGGTCCAACAATGAGCAGTTCTTC | CASSGQGSNNEQFF | TRBJ2-1 | TRBD1 | NA | TRBV5-6
TGTGCCAGCAGTTATAGCGGGAGAAGGGACAATGAGCAGTTCTTC | CASSYSGRRDNEQFF | TRBJ2-1 | TRBD2 | NA | TRBV6-6